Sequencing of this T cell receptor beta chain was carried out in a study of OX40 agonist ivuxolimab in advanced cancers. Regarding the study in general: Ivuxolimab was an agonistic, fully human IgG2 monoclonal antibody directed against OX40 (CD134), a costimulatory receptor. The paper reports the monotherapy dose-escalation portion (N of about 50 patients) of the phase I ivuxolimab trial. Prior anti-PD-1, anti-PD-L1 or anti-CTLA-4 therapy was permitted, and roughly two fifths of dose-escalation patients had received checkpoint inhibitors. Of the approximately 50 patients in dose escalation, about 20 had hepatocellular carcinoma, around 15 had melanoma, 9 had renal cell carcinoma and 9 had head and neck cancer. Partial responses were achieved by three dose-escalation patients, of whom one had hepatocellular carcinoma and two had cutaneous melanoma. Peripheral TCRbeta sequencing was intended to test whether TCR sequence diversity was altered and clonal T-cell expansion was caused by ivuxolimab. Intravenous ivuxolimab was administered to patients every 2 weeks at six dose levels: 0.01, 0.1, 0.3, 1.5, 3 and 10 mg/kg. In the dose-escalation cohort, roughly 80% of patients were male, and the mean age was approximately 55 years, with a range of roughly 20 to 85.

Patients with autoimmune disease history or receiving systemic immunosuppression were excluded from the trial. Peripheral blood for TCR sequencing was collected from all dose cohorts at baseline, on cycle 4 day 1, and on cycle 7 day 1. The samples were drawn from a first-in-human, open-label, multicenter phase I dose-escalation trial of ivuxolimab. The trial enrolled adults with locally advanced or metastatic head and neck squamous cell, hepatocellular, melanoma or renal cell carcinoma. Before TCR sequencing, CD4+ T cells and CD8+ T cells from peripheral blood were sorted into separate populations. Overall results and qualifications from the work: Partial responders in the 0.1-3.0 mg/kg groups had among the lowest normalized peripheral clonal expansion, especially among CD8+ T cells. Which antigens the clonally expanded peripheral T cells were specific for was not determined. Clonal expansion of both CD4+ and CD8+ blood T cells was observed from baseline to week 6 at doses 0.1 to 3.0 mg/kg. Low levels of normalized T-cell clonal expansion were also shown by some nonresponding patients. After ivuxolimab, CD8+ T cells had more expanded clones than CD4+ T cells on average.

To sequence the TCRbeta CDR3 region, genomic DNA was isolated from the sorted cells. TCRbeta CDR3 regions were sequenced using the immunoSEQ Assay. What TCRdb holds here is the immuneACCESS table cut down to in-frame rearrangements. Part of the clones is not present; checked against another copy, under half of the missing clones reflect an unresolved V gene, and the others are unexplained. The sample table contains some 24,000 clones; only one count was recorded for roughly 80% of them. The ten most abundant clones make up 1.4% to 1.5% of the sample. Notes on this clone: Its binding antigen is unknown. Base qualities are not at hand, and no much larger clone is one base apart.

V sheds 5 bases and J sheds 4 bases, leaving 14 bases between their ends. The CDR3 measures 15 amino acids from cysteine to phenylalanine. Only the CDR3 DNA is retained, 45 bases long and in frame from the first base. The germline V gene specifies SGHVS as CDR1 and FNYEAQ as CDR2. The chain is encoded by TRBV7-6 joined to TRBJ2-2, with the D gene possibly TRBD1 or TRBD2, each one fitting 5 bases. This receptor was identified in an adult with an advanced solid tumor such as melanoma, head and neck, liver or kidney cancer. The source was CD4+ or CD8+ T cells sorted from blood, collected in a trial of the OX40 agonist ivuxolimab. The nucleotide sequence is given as TGTGCCAGCAGCCTAAGATGGGACGGCACCGGGGAGCTGTTTTTT. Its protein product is CASSLRWDGTGELFF.